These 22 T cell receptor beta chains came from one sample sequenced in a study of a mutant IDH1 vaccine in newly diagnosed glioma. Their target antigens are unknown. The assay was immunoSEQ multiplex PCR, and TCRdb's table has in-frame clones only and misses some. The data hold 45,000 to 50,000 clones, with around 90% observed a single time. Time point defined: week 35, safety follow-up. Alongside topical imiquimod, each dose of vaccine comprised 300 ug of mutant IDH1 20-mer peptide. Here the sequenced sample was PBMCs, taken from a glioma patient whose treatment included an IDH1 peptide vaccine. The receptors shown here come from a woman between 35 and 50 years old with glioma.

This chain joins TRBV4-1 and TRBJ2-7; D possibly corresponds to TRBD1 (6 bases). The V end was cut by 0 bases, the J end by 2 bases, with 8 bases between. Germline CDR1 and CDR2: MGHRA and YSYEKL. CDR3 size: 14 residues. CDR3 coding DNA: TGCGCCAGCAGCCAAGATCAGGGGACCTACGAGCAGTACTTC. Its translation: CASSQDQGTYEQYF.

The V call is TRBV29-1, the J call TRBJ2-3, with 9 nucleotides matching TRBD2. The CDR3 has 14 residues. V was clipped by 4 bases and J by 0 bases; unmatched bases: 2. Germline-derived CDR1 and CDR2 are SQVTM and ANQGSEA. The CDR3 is CSVGAGGSTDTQYF. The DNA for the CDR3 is TGCAGCGTTGGAGCGGGGGGCAGCACAGATACGCAGTATTTT.

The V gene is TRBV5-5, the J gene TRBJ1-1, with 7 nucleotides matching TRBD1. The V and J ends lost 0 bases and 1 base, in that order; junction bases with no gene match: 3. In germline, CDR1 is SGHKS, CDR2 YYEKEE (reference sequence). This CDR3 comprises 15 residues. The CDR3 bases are TGTGCCAGCAGCTTGGGACAGGGCCGGAACACTGAAGCTTTCTTT. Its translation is CASSLGQGRNTEAFF.

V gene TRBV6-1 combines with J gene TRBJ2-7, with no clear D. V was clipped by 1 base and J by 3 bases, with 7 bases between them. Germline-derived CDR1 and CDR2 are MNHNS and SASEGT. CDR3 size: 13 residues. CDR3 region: CASSEGTHYEQYF. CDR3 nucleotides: TGTGCCAGCAGTGAAGGGACCCACTACGAGCAGTACTTC.

The CDR3 nucleotides read TGCGCCAGCAGTACGGACAGGGCTTACGAGCAGTACTTC. Amino acids: CASSTDRAYEQYF. The J gene is TRBJ2-7, the V gene TRBV10-2; 8 bases map to TRBD1. J gave up 4 bases and V 5 bases, and 4 bases lay outside the gene matches. CDR1 is WSHSY, CDR2 SAAADI, per germline. CDR3 length: 13 amino acids.

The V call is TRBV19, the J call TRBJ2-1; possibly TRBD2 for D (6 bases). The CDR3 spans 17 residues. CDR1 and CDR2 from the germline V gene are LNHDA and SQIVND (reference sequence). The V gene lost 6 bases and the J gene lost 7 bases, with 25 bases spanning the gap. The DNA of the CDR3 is TGTGCCAGTAGGCCAGGGCTAGCGAGTGGGAGGTGGAATGAGCAGTTCTTC. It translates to CASRPGLASGRWNEQFF.

The CDR3, as DNA: TGCAGCGTTGAAGAGTCTAGGGACAAGTATTTCTTT. It encodes CSVEESRDKYFF. The chain recombines TRBV29-1 with TRBJ1-1, with D perhaps TRBD1 (6 bases). CDR3 length: 12 residues. Germline V gene data show CDR1 as SQVTM and CDR2 as ANQGSEA. The germline V and J ends were trimmed by 0 bases and 13 bases, with 15 bases remaining between them.

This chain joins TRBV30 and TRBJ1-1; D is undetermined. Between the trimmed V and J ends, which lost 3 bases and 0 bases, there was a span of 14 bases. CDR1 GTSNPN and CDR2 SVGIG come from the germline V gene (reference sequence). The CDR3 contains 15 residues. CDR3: CAWRRPGRMNTEAFF. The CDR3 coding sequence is TGTGCCTGGAGACGCCCCGGCCGGATGAACACTGAAGCTTTCTTT. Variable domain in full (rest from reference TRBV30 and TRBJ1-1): SQTIHQWPATLVQPVGSPLSLECTVEGTSNPNLYWYRQAAGRGLQLLFYSVGIGQISSEVPQNLSASRPQDRQFILSSKKLLLSDSGFYLCAWRRPGRMNTEAFFGQGTRLTVV.

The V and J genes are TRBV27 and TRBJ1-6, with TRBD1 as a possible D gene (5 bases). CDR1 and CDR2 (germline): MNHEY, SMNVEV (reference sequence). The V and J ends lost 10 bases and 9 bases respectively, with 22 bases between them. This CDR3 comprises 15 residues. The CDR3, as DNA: TGTGCCATCGTACAGGATACCTGGCTCCGTTCACCCCTCCACTTT. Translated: CAIVQDTWLRSPLHF.

DNA for the CDR3: TGTGCCAGCAGCTTCCGGCGAGAAAACATTCAGTACTTC. Translating it yields CASSFRRENIQYF. The V gene is TRBV11-2, the J gene TRBJ2-4; D unresolved. CDR1 SGHAT and CDR2 FQNNGV come from the germline V gene. This CDR3 spans 13 amino acids. Trimming stripped 3 bases from V and 5 bases from J, with 8 bases between.

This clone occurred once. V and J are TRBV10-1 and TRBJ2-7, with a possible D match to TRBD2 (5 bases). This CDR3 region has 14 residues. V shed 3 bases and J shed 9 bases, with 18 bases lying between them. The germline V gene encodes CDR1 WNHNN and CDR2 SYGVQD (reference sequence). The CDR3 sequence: CASSDNPTAAGQYF. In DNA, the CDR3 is TGCGCCAGCAGTGATAATCCGACGGCGGCGGGGCAGTACTTC.

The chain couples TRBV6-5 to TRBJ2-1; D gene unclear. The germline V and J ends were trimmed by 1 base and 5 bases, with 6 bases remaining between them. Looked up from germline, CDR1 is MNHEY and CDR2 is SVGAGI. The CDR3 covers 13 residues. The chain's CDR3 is CASSYFRDNEQFF. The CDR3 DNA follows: TGTGCCAGCAGTTACTTTCGAGACAATGAGCAGTTCTTC.

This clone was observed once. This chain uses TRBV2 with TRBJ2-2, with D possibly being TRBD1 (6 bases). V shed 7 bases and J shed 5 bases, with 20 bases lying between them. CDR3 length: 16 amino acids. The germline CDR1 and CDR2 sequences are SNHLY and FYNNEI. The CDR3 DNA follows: TGTGCCAGCACTCTTGGACAGCAAGGCAGGACCGGGGAGCTGTTTTTT. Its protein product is CASTLGQQGRTGELFF.

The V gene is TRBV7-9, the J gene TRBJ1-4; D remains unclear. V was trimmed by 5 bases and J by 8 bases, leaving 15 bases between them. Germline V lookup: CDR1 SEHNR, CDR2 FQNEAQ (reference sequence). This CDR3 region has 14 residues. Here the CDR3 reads CASSTQRGTEKLFF. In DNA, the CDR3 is TGTGCCAGCAGCACCCAGCGCGGAACGGAAAAACTGTTTTTT. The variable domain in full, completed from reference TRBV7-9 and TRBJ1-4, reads DTGVSQNPRHKITKRGQNVTFRCDPISEHNRLYWYRQTLGQGPEFLTYFQNEAQLEKSRLLSDRFSAERPKGSFSTLEIQRTEQGDSAMYLCASSTQRGTEKLFFGSGTQLSVL.

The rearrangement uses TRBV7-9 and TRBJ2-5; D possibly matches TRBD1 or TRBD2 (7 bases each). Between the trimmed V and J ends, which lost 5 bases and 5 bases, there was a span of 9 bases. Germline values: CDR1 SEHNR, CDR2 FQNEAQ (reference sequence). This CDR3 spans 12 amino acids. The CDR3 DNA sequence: TGTGCCAGCAGCCAGGGGGGGGAGACCCAGTACTTC. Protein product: CASSQGGETQYF. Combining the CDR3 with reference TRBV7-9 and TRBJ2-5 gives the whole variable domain DTGVSQNPRHKITKRGQNVTFRCDPISEHNRLYWYRQTLGQGPEFLTYFQNEAQLEKSRLLSDRFSAERPKGSFSTLEIQRTEQGDSAMYLCASSQGGETQYFGPGTRLLVL.

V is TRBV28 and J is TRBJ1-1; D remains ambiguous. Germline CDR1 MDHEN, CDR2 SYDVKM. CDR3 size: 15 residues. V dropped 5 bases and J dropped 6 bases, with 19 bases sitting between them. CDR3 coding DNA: TGTGCCAGCAGTCCGGCTAAGACATACCAGTCTGAAGCTTTCTTT. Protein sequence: CASSPAKTYQSEAFF.

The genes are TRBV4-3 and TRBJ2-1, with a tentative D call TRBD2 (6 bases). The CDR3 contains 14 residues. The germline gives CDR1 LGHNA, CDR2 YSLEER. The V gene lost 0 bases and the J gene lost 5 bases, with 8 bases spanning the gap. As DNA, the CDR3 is TGCGCCAGCAGCCAAGATCGGGGGAACAATGAGCAGTTCTTC. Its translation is CASSQDRGNNEQFF.

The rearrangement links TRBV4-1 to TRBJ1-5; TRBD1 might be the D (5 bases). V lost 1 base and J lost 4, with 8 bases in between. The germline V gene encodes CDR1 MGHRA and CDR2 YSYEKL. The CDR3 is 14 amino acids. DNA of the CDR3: TGCGCCAGCAGCCAAGGTGAGGGGAATCAGCCCCAGCATTTT. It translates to CASSQGEGNQPQHF.

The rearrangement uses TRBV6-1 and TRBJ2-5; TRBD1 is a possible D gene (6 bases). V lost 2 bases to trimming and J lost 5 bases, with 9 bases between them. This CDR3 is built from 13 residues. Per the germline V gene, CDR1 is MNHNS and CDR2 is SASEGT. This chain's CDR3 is CASSEQGWETQYF. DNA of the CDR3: TGTGCCAGCAGTGAACAGGGGTGGGAGACCCAGTACTTC.

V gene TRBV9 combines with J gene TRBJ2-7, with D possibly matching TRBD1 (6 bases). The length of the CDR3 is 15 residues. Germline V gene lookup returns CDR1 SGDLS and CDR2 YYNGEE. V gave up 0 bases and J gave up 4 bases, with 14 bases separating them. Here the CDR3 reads CASSVGDDRRYEQYF. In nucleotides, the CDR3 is TGTGCCAGCAGCGTAGGCGACGACAGGAGATACGAGCAGTACTTC.

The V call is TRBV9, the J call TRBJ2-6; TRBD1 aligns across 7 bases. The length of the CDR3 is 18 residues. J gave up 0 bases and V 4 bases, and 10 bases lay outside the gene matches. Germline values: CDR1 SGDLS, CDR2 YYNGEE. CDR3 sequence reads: CASSRSGDRVSGANVLTF. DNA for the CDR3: TGTGCCAGCAGCCGATCAGGAGACAGGGTCTCTGGGGCCAACGTCCTGACTTTC.

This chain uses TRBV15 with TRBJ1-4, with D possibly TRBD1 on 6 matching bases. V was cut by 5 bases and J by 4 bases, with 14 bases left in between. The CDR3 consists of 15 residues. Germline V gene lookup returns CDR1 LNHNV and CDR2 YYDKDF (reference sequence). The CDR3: CATSGRTADNEKLFF. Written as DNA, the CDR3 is TGTGCCACCAGCGGTAGGACAGCCGATAATGAAAAACTGTTTTTT.